These T cell receptor beta chains were read from a single sample in a study of T cell responses to AZD1222 COVID-19 vaccine. Produced via immunoSEQ multiplex PCR; TCRdb's table is partial and in-frame only. The top ten clones hold roughly 0.6% of a sample with 250,000 to 300,000 clones, 85% to 95% of them seen once. The specimen comprised peripheral blood, sampled 28 days after the second AZD1222 dose. The receptors here all came from an adult who received the AZD1222 COVID-19 vaccine. Each CDR3 is given with its conserved first and last residue. A D gene is named only where the DNA matches it firmly. Rows may omit the clone size; those that give it use once, few, many or a size class.

clone size,D gene,J gene,V gene,CDR3 protein,CDR3 DNA
NA,NA,TRBJ1-5,TRBV19,CASSIDKGAGPQHF,TGTGCCAGTAGTATAGATAAAGGGGCAGGGCCCCAGCATTTT
NA,NA,TRBJ2-2,TRBV2,CASTSTMGPYGELFF,TGTGCCAGCACCTCCACTATGGGGCCGTACGGGGAGCTGTTTTTT
NA,NA,TRBJ1-5,TRBV4-1,CASSQVISNQPQHF,TGCGCCAGCAGCCAAGTCATTAGCAATCAGCCCCAGCATTTT
NA,TRBD1,TRBJ2-7,TRBV6-5,CASSYPGQGTNEQYF,TGTGCCAGCAGTTACCCGGGACAGGGCACGAACGAGCAGTACTTC
NA,NA,TRBJ2-1,TRBV10-2,CASSESRGEEQFF,TGCGCCAGCAGTGAGTCCAGGGGTGAAGAGCAGTTCTTC
NA,NA,TRBJ2-1,TRBV2,CASSRGYNEQFF,TGTGCCAGCTCACGGGGGTACAATGAGCAGTTCTTC
NA,TRBD1,TRBJ2-3,TRBV28,CASSSIGTGGTDTQYF,TGTGCCAGCAGTTCCATCGGGACAGGGGGCACAGATACGCAGTATTTT
NA,NA,TRBJ1-4,TRBV25-1,CASSYRGHGEKLFF,TGTGCCAGCAGTTATCGGGGGCATGGCGAAAAACTGTTTTTT
NA,NA,TRBJ1-1,TRBV20-1,CSATTGPAFF,TGCAGTGCTACGACCGGGCCGGCTTTCTTT
NA,NA,TRBJ2-7,TRBV15,CATSGAGYEQYF,TGTGCCACCAGCGGGGCGGGCTACGAGCAGTACTTC
NA,TRBD2,TRBJ2-3,TRBV12-3/TRBV12-4,CASSLTSGRAF,TGTGCCAGCAGTCTGACTAGCGGGAGGGCTTTT
NA,NA,TRBJ1-1,TRBV4-3,CASSQEGLGNTEAFF,TGCGCCAGCAGCCAAGAAGGACTTGGGAACACTGAAGCTTTCTTT
NA,NA,TRBJ1-2,TRBV2,CASSVERLYGYTF,TGTGCCAGCAGTGTGGAACGGCTCTATGGCTACACCTTC
NA,NA,TRBJ2-7,TRBV10-2,CASSGTQQGGGYEQYF,TGCGCCAGCAGTGGGACGCAGCAGGGGGGGGGCTACGAGCAGTACTTC
NA,NA,TRBJ1-2,TRBV7-2,CASSLGFAGTGGYTF,TGTGCCAGCAGCTTAGGGTTTGCAGGGACGGGGGGCTACACCTTC
NA,TRBD1,TRBJ1-1,TRBV7-3,CASSVGTGTAFF,TGTGCCAGCAGCGTGGGGACAGGGACAGCTTTCTTT
NA,NA,TRBJ1-2,TRBV28,CASSLWTDYGYTF,TGTGCCAGCAGTTTATGGACGGATTATGGCTACACCTTC
NA,NA,TRBJ1-4,TRBV3-1/TRBV3-2,CASSRLATNEKLFF,TGTGCCAGCAGCCGGCTGGCAACTAATGAAAAACTGTTTTTT
NA,NA,TRBJ1-1,TRBV6-5,CASRGRGLGNTEAFF,TGTGCCAGCAGGGGGAGGGGCTTGGGGAACACTGAAGCTTTCTTT
NA,NA,TRBJ1-2,TRBV4-2,CASSQSHTVANYGYTF,TGTGCCAGCAGCCAGTCTCACACGGTAGCTAACTATGGCTACACCTTC
NA,NA,TRBJ1-2,TRBV5-4,CASSWVGSGYTF,TGTGCCAGCAGCTGGGTGGGGAGCGGCTACACCTTC
NA,TRBD1,TRBJ1-2,TRBV6-1,CASSERRTGEPIRYGYTF,TGTGCCAGCAGTGAAAGGAGGACAGGAGAGCCTATCCGCTATGGCTACACCTTC
NA,NA,TRBJ1-4,TRBV12-2,CASRLPGLPTNEKLFF,TGTGCAAGTCGCTTACCAGGGCTTCCAACTAATGAAAAACTGTTTTTT
NA,NA,TRBJ1-5,TRBV18,CASSGGGPQPQHF,TGTGCCAGCTCGGGGGGAGGGCCTCAGCCCCAGCATTTT
NA,TRBD1,TRBJ1-6,TRBV19,CASSWTGDNSPLHF,TGTGCCAGTAGTTGGACAGGGGATAATTCACCCCTCCACTTT
NA,NA,TRBJ1-4,TRBV5-6,CASSTRRVGMDEKLFF,TGTGCCAGCAGCACGCGCCGAGTGGGGATGGATGAAAAACTGTTTTTT
NA,TRBD2,TRBJ2-5,TRBV11-3,CASSLRGGRTAETQYF,TGTGCCAGCAGCTTACGCGGGGGGCGGACAGCGGAGACCCAGTACTTC
few,TRBD2,TRBJ2-1,TRBV11-2,CASSFSGGRAYNEQFF,TGTGCCAGCAGCTTCTCCGGCGGGAGGGCTTACAATGAGCAGTTCTTC
NA,NA,TRBJ2-7,TRBV20-1,CKGGDSGEQYF,TGCAAGGGGGGGGACTCTGGCGAGCAGTACTTC
NA,TRBD1,TRBJ1-6,TRBV20-1,CSASGTANSPLHF,TGCAGTGCTAGTGGGACAGCTAATTCACCCCTCCACTTT
NA,TRBD1,TRBJ2-2,TRBV5-1,CASSLEQGRTGELFF,TGCGCCAGCAGCTTGGAACAGGGGCGCACCGGGGAGCTGTTTTTT
NA,NA,TRBJ1-2,TRBV19,CASSPRTSYGYTF,TGTGCCAGTAGCCCCCGGACGTCCTATGGCTACACCTTC